The sequence of this T cell receptor (beta chain) was determined in a study of cytomegalovirus exposure and HLA in healthy donors. Overall study results and limits: Most of the TCR beta V segments (in an earlier analysis) were productive either about 87% or about 30% of the time. In a later analysis, TCR beta V- and J-gene trimming was associated with a missense DCLRE1C variant.

Points on this clone: Its antigen is currently unknown.

Researchers ran the PCR with 60 Vbeta and 13 Jbeta primers. The assay was immunoSEQ multiplex PCR, and TCRdb's table has in-frame clones only and misses some. This table holds 110,000 to 150,000 clones, roughly 70% found once. Germline-derived CDR1 and CDR2 are SGHRS and YFSETQ. V was shortened by 2 bases and J by 12 bases, with 10 bases between the two germline ends. There are 11 residues in the CDR3. The receptor's source is a man younger than 35 in good health and CMV-seropositive. The rearrangement joins TRBV5-1 to TRBJ2-3, with D possibly matching TRBD1 (6 bases). The sequenced sample was PBMCs. CDR3 loop: CASSFQGPQYF. CDR3 bases: TGCGCCAGCAGCTTTCAGGGGCCCCAGTATTTT.